A single sample is the source of the 18 T cell receptor beta chains below, sequenced in a study of CXCR3-negative and CXCR3-positive naive CD8 T cells. TRB cDNA was prepared as libraries by UMI-labeled 5' RACE. TCRdb reprocessed the 5' RACE reads and keeps a single row for each CDR3 protein, giving no DNA. The repertoire shows about 40,000 distinct CDR3 sequences; the top ten hold 7% to 8%. Sequencing was carried out using memory CD8+ T cells from blood. Source of these receptors: a human donor in good health. Some clones in this sample may be carry-over from other donors' samples.

The chain uses TRBV6-5 and TRBJ2-7; TCRdb picks TRBD1, but there is no DNA to check that call. CDR1 and CDR2 (germline): MNHEY, SVGAGI. This CDR3 spans 15 amino acids. The CDR3 spells CASRPGHLYSYEQYF.

The rearrangement links TRBV11-3 to TRBJ1-1. The CDR3 has 16 amino acids. The germline CDR1 and CDR2 sequences are SGHNT and YENEEA. This chain's CDR3 is CASSLDYGREDTEAFF. Based on the CDR3 plus reference TRBV11-3 and TRBJ1-1, the full variable domain is EAGVVQSPRYKIIEKKQPVAFWCNPISGHNTLYWYLQNLGQGPELLIRYENEEAVDDSQLPKDRFSAERLKGVDSTLKIQPAELGDSAVYLCASSLDYGREDTEAFFGQGTRLTVV.

This rearrangement joins TRBV7-3 to TRBJ2-1; TCRdb's assignment of TRBD1 cannot be checked, as there is no DNA. This CDR3 contains 14 residues. The V gene's germline CDR1 is SGHTA and CDR2 FQGTGA. The CDR3 protein is CASSPIRGHNEQFF.

The chain links TRBV29-1 to TRBJ2-7; TCRdb selects TRBD2, and the lack of DNA leaves this call unchecked. This CDR3 has 12 amino acids. CDR1 and CDR2 (germline): SQVTM, ANQGSEA. CDR3 residues: CSVPGRSHEQYF.

The chain is built from TRBV12-3 or TRBV12-4 and TRBJ1-2. This CDR3 is built from 13 residues. This chain's CDR3 is CATTYNANYGYTF.

This chain joins TRBV3-1 and TRBJ2-7; TCRdb gives TRBD1 as the D gene, but with no DNA this cannot be confirmed. The germline gives CDR1 LGHDT, CDR2 YNNKEL (reference sequence). The CDR3 extends over 16 amino acids. The CDR3 region is CASSPLAGHLFYEQYF.

V usage is TRBV7-2 and J usage is TRBJ1-4; TCRdb gives TRBD1 as the D gene, but with no DNA this cannot be confirmed. Per germline, CDR1 SGHTA and CDR2 FQGNSA. CDR3 length equals 13 residues. The CDR3 sequence is CASRDRGHEKLFF. The whole variable domain, remainder taken from reference TRBV7-2 and TRBJ1-4, is GAGVSQSPSNKVTEKGKDVELRCDPISGHTALYWYRQSLGQGLEFLIYFQGNSAPDKSGLPSDRFSAERTGGSVSTLTIQRTQQEDSAVYLCASRDRGHEKLFFGSGTQLSVL.

The chain is built from TRBV4-3 and TRBJ2-3; TCRdb's D call, TRBD2, is unchecked because there is no DNA. The length of the CDR3 is 17 residues. Germline loops: CDR1 LGHNA, CDR2 YSLEER. CDR3 protein: CASSQDSLAGGTDTQYF.

The rearrangement links TRBV29-1 to TRBJ1-2; the D gene TCRdb calls, TRBD1, cannot be checked with no DNA. Germline CDR1 reads SQVTM; CDR2 reads ANQGSEA. There are 13 residues in the CDR3. The CDR3: CSVVSGQGDGYTF.

This chain connects TRBV12-3 or TRBV12-4 to TRBJ2-7; with no DNA, the TCRdb D assignment of TRBD2 cannot be verified. CDR3 size: 14 residues. Here the CDR3 reads CASSPASGGNEQYF.

This chain's CDR3 is CASSQVGAGNTIYF. The chain recombines TRBV4-3 with TRBJ1-3; TCRdb designates TRBD1, a call that cannot be tested without DNA. Germline V gene sequence: CDR1 LGHNA, CDR2 YSLEER. The CDR3 loop spans 14 amino acids.

CDR3 sequence: CAISRTGGSYEQYF. The J gene is TRBJ2-7, the V gene TRBV28; TCRdb selects TRBD1, and the lack of DNA leaves this call unchecked. Germline lookup yields CDR1 MDHEN and CDR2 SYDVKM. CDR3 length: 14 amino acids.

The chain links TRBV29-1 to TRBJ2-2; no DNA is available, so the TRBD1 call from TCRdb remains unchecked. The CDR3 has 17 residues. Germline V CDR1 and CDR2: SQVTM, ANQGSEA. The CDR3 loop reads CSVEGLEDRENTGELFF.

V usage is TRBV7-8 and J usage is TRBJ2-4. From germline, CDR1 is SGHVS and CDR2 FQNEAQ. This CDR3 comprises 13 residues. CDR3 residues: CASSLGPSNIQYF.

The genes are TRBV7-2 and TRBJ2-7. The CDR3 runs 15 residues. The germline V gene encodes CDR1 SGHTA and CDR2 FQGNSA. The CDR3 sequence is CASSLAGGTTYEQYF.

V and J are TRBV21-1 and TRBJ1-1. TRBV21-1 is termed a pseudogene. The CDR3 covers 14 residues. The CDR3 protein is CASILVSTETEAFF.

Measured by frequency, this clonotype is medium-sized. V gene TRBV6-4 combines with J gene TRBJ2-2; without DNA, the TCRdb call of TRBD2 cannot be checked. Germline V gives CDR1 MRHNA, CDR2 SNTAGT. The CDR3 covers 15 residues. This CDR3 is CASSAGTSEAGELFF.

The rearrangement joins TRBV29-1 to TRBJ2-1; TCRdb picks TRBD1, but there is no DNA to check that call. The CDR3 is 14 amino acids. Germline V gives CDR1 SQVTM, CDR2 ANQGSEA. CDR3 loop: CSATAGGRADEQFF.